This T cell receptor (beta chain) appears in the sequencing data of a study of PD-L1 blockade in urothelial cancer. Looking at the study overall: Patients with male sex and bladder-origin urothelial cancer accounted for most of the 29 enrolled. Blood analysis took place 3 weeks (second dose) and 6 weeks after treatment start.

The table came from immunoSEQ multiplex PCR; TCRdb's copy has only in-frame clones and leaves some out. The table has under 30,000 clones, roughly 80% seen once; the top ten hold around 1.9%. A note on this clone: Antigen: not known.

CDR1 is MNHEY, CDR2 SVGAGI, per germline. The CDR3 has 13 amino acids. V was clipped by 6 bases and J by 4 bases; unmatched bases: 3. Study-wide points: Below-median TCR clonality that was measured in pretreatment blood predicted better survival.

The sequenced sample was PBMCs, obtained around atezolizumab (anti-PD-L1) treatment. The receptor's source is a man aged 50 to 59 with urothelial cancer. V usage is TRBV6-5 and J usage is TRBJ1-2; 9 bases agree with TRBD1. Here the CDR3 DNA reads TGTGCCAGCAGGGGACAGGGTTCCTATGGCTACACCTTC. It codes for CASRGQGSYGYTF.